The rows below give T cell receptor beta chains drawn from one sample of a study of CD8 T cells in ankylosing spondylitis. TCRdb re-analysed the 5' RACE reads in MiXCR, keeping a single row per CDR3 protein. Of a few hundred thousand distinct CDR3 sequences listed, 18% were seen once; the top ten hold approximately 32%. The sequencing input was blood, either unsorted or a sorted T cell fraction (not recorded which). The receptors shown here come from a male donor with ankylosing spondylitis or in good health (not recorded which). The CDR3 runs from the conserved cysteine through the conserved F or W. The D gene is left open where the match is weak. Size is stated for part of the rows, as once, few or many counts, or as a class when the clone is expanded.

D gene | clone size | J gene | V gene | CDR3 protein | CDR3 DNA
- | many | TRBJ1-2 | TRBV5-1 | CASSLRASNYGYTF | TGCGCCAGCAGCTTGCGAGCCAGCAACTATGGCTACACCTTC
TRBD1 | once | TRBJ1-2 | TRBV29-1 | CSVDKGQATGYTF | TGCAGCGTTGATAAGGGACAGGCAACTGGCTACACCTTC
- | - | TRBJ1-2 | TRBV6-5 | CASSYSNYGYTF | TGTGCCAGCAGTTATTCTAACTATGGCTACACCTTC
TRBD1 | - | TRBJ1-2 | TRBV7-9 | CASSRQGSYGYTF | TGTGCCAGCAGTCGACAGGGCTCCTATGGCTACACCTTC
TRBD1 | - | TRBJ1-1 | TRBV24-1 | CATKTGSNTEAFF | TGTGCCACCAAGACAGGGTCGAACACTGAAGCTTTCTTT
- | few | TRBJ1-1 | TRBV9 | CASSVDGGEAFF | TGTGCCAGCAGCGTAGATGGAGGGGAAGCTTTCTTT
- | - | TRBJ2-1 | TRBV5-1 | CASSSSERTYNEQFF | TGCGCCAGCAGCTCCTCCGAGCGAACCTACAATGAGCAGTTCTTC
- | - | TRBJ2-7 | TRBV4-3 | CASSQYMGPEQYF | TGCGCCAGCAGCCAATACATGGGGCCCGAGCAGTACTTC
TRBD1 | - | TRBJ2-2 | TRBV4-1 | CASSQTGTGLTGELFF | TGCGCCAGCAGCCAGACCGGGACAGGGCTCACCGGGGAGCTGTTTTTT
- | many | TRBJ1-6 | TRBV19 | CASVDPGGGNSPLHF | TGTGCCAGTGTCGATCCGGGAGGCGGCAATTCACCCCTCCACTTT
- | few | TRBJ2-1 | TRBV29-1 | CSVVAETYNEQFF | TGCAGCGTTGTAGCGGAGACCTACAATGAGCAGTTCTTC
TRBD1 | few | TRBJ2-1 | TRBV29-1 | CSAVPGQGVGNEQFF | TGCAGCGCTGTACCGGGACAGGGGGTCGGCAATGAGCAGTTCTTC
- | - | TRBJ2-1 | TRBV12-3/TRBV12-4 | CASSLAETISYNEQFF | TGTGCCAGCAGTTTAGCGGAAACTATCTCCTACAATGAGCAGTTCTTC
TRBD2 | few | TRBJ2-1 | TRBV27 | CASSLSLAGGLQQFF | TGTGCCAGCAGTTTATCCCTAGCGGGAGGACTGCAGCAGTTCTTC
- | few | TRBJ2-7 | TRBV20-1 | CSARWDLGYEQYF | TGCAGTGCTAGGTGGGACCTCGGATACGAGCAGTACTTC
- | few | TRBJ2-2 | TRBV5-5 | CASRIGNTGELFF | TGTGCCAGCAGGATCGGGAACACCGGGGAGCTGTTTTTT
TRBD2 | - | TRBJ2-1 | TRBV18 | CASSPKREGPYNEQFF | TGTGCCAGCTCACCAAAGCGGGAGGGCCCCTACAATGAGCAGTTCTTC
- | few | TRBJ1-1 | TRBV13 | CASSLTLEGTEAFF | TGTGCCAGCAGCCTCACCCTCGAGGGGACTGAAGCTTTCTTT
- | few | TRBJ2-7 | TRBV12-3/TRBV12-4 | CASSPTASNEQYF | TGTGCCAGCAGTCCGACGGCCTCCAACGAGCAGTACTTC
- | - | TRBJ2-2 | TRBV29-1 | CSALVGPGELFF | TGCAGCGCCTTAGTAGGTCCCGGGGAGCTGTTTTTT
- | - | TRBJ2-1 | TRBV5-1 | CASSALDYNEQFF | TGCGCCAGCAGCGCCCTCGACTATAATGAGCAGTTCTTC
- | - | TRBJ2-7 | TRBV6-5 | CASSYSNGSGAPPYEQYF | TGTGCCAGCAGTTACTCGAATGGGTCGGGGGCTCCCCCCTACGAGCAGTACTTC
- | many | TRBJ2-2 | TRBV5-5 | CASSLGSGAGELFF | TGTGCCAGCAGCTTGGGTTCGGGGGCCGGGGAGCTGTTTTTT
- | many | TRBJ2-1 | TRBV7-2 | CASSLFEAGRPNEQFF | TGTGCCAGCAGCTTATTCGAGGCAGGGAGACCCAATGAGCAGTTCTTC
TRBD2 | large | TRBJ2-1 | TRBV20-1 | CSASPPSGRAYNEQFF | TGCAGTGCTAGCCCCCCTAGCGGGAGGGCCTACAATGAGCAGTTCTTC
TRBD2 | few | TRBJ2-7 | TRBV4-1 | CASSPGPSGVGYEQYF | TGCGCCAGCAGCCCTGGCCCAAGCGGGGTCGGCTACGAGCAGTACTTC
- | few | TRBJ2-5 | TRBV29-1 | CSVEDLRRDQETQYF | TGCAGCGTTGAAGATCTTCGCAGGGACCAAGAGACCCAGTACTTC
TRBD1 | few | TRBJ2-1 | TRBV29-1 | CSVMTGGSYEQFF | TGCAGCGTTATGACAGGGGGGAGTTATGAGCAGTTCTTC
- | many | TRBJ2-1 | TRBV7-9 | CASSLALDLEQFF | TGTGCCAGCAGCTTAGCCCTAGACCTTGAGCAGTTCTTC
- | many | TRBJ1-5 | TRBV15 | CATSPYMGSNQPQHF | TGTGCCACCAGCCCATATATGGGTAGCAATCAGCCCCAGCATTTT
TRBD1 | few | TRBJ1-5 | TRBV4-1 | CASSLDRGNDQPQHF | TGCGCCAGCAGCCTGGACAGGGGGAACGATCAGCCCCAGCATTTT
- | few | TRBJ1-3 | TRBV7-8 | CASSSGPTSIGNTIYF | TGTGCCAGCAGCTCCGGACCTACTTCTATTGGAAACACCATATATTTT
TRBD2 | many | TRBJ2-1 | TRBV5-1 | CASSLAQSGRANEQFF | TGCGCCAGCAGCTTGGCCCAAAGCGGGAGGGCCAATGAGCAGTTCTTC
TRBD2 | - | TRBJ2-7 | TRBV20-1 | CSASGNAGEIGEQYF | TGCAGTGCTTCAGGGAACGCGGGAGAAATCGGCGAGCAGTACTTC
- | few | TRBJ1-2 | TRBV5-1 | CASSLWGGSDATNYGYTF | TGCGCCAGCAGCTTGTGGGGAGGAAGCGACGCTACTAACTATGGCTACACCTTC
- | few | TRBJ1-1 | TRBV10-3 | CAISESMVGSRTEAFF | TGTGCCATCAGTGAGTCGATGGTGGGGAGTAGAACTGAAGCTTTCTTT
- | - | TRBJ2-3 | TRBV20-1 | CSARDLGGTQYF | TGCAGTGCTAGAGATCTGGGGGGTACGCAGTATTTT
- | few | TRBJ2-1 | TRBV7-9 | CASSLVGRSYNEQFF | TGTGCCAGCAGCTTAGTCGGGCGGTCCTACAATGAGCAGTTCTTC
TRBD2 | - | TRBJ2-3 | TRBV2 | CASSDGLAGESDTQYF | TGTGCCAGCAGTGACGGACTAGCGGGAGAATCAGATACGCAGTATTTT
TRBD1 | - | TRBJ1-5 | TRBV7-2 | CASSLSTGMGQPQHF | TGTGCCAGCAGCTTATCGACAGGGATGGGGCAGCCCCAGCATTTT
- | - | TRBJ2-1 | TRBV29-1 | CSVARDGAYNEQFF | TGCAGCGTGGCGAGGGATGGGGCTTACAATGAGCAGTTCTTC
- | - | TRBJ2-5 | TRBV15 | CATQMRLSETQYF | TGTGCCACCCAGATGAGGCTTTCGGAGACCCAGTACTTC
TRBD2 | few | TRBJ2-1 | TRBV6-5 | CASSYSVQPSGYNEQFF | TGTGCCAGCAGTTACAGTGTTCAGCCTAGCGGCTACAATGAGCAGTTCTTC
- | - | TRBJ1-1 | TRBV20-1 | CSARVSRRTARTEAFF | TGCAGTGCTAGAGTTAGCCGCCGGACAGCGCGAACTGAAGCTTTCTTT
TRBD2 | many | TRBJ2-7 | TRBV29-1 | CSVSGGSYEQYF | TGCAGCGTATCGGGGGGATCCTACGAGCAGTACTTC
TRBD2 | many | TRBJ2-1 | TRBV7-9 | CASSQLRGSAYNEQFF | TGTGCCAGCAGTCAATTACGCGGGAGCGCCTACAATGAGCAGTTCTTC
TRBD2 | - | TRBJ2-1 | TRBV27 | CASSAGGLAGNPNEQFF | TGTGCCAGCAGCGCCGGGGGACTAGCGGGGAATCCCAATGAGCAGTTCTTC
TRBD1 | - | TRBJ2-7 | TRBV5-6 | CASSLHLGDRFSYSYEQYF | TGTGCCAGCAGCTTACATTTAGGGGACAGGTTTTCTTACTCCTACGAGCAGTACTTC
- | many | TRBJ1-6 | TRBV4-1 | CASSQDPGMRAPLHF | TGCGCCAGCAGCCAAGATCCAGGGATGAGGGCACCCCTCCACTTT
- | - | TRBJ1-1 | TRBV6-1 | CASSTLQKWTEAFF | TGTGCCAGCAGTACCCTGCAAAAGTGGACTGAAGCTTTCTTT
TRBD1 | many | TRBJ1-5 | TRBV4-3 | CASSQGQGNQPQHF | TGCGCCAGCAGCCAAGGACAGGGAAATCAGCCCCAGCATTTT
- | once | TRBJ1-5 | TRBV19 | CASSIVPGSNQPQHF | TGTGCCAGTAGTATAGTGCCGGGGAGCAATCAGCCCCAGCATTTT
- | few | TRBJ2-5 | TRBV10-3 | CAITDFQGETQYF | TGTGCCATCACAGACTTTCAGGGAGAGACCCAGTACTTC
- | many | TRBJ2-1 | TRBV3-1 | CASSQVLRDTKLNEQFF | TGTGCCAGCAGCCAAGTCTTAAGGGACACAAAACTCAATGAGCAGTTCTTC
- | - | TRBJ2-2 | TRBV6-6 | CASSYPRELFF | TGTGCCAGCAGCTATCCTAGGGAGCTGTTTTTT
- | - | TRBJ1-1 | TRBV7-9 | CASSLPRPGQGAEAFF | TGTGCCAGCAGCTTGCCTCGCCCGGGACAAGGGGCTGAAGCTTTCTTT
TRBD2 | few | TRBJ2-1 | TRBV5-1 | CASSLELAAGDEQFF | TGCGCCAGCAGCCTGGAACTAGCGGCTGGGGATGAGCAGTTCTTC
TRBD1 | few | TRBJ2-4 | TRBV4-3 | CASSQDTGVVNIQYF | TGCGCCAGCAGCCAAGACACAGGGGTGGTAAACATTCAGTACTTC
TRBD2 | - | TRBJ2-2 | TRBV10-3 | CAISLGVAGANTGELFF | TGTGCCATCAGCCTGGGTGTAGCGGGGGCGAACACCGGGGAGCTGTTTTTT
- | once | TRBJ1-1 | TRBV2 | CASSGEGTF | TGTGCCAGCAGTGGAGAGGGAACCTTT